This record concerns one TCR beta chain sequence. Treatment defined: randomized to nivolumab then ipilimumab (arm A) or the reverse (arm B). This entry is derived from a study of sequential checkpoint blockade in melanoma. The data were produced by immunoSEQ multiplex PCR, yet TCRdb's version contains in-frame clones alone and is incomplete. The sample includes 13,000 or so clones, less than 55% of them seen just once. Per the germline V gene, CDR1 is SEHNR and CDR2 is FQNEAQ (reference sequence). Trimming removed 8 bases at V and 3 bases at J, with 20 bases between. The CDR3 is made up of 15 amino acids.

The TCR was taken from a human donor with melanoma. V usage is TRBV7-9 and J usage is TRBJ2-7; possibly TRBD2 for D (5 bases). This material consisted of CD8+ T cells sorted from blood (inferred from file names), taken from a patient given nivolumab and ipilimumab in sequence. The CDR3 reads CASGEKRGADYEQYF. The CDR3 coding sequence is TGTGCCAGCGGGGAAAAACGGGGTGCAGACTACGAGCAGTACTTC.